Reported below is one T cell receptor (beta chain). The data stem from a study of blood T cell repertoires in COVID-19. Background on the study: In each case, the material was cDNA or gDNA derived from T cells, B-cell-depleted T cells, or PBMCs.

Seattle cases were enrolled at active infection and followed longitudinally. Germline CDR1 is MGHRA and CDR2 is YSYEKL. The CDR3 spans 17 residues. The V end was cut by 0 bases, the J end by 1 base, with 14 bases between. As handled by the study authors: How many nucleated cells were present was estimated from reference gene primer amplification. TCRdb's copy holds only in-frame clones and misses some; the assay was immunoSEQ multiplex PCR. V, J and clone size are those of that table, while D and trimming were read from the DNA. Among roughly 500,000 clones listed, roughly 89% were seen once. The TCR originated in a man aged 18 to 29 with COVID-19, enrolled during active disease. V usage is TRBV4-1 and J usage is TRBJ2-3, with D possibly TRBD2 on 7 matching bases. The sample was peripheral blood. The CDR3 nucleotides are TGCGCCAGCAGCCAAGATCTAACGGGGGGCCGCACAGATACGCAGTATTTT. This encodes CASSQDLTGGRTDTQYF.